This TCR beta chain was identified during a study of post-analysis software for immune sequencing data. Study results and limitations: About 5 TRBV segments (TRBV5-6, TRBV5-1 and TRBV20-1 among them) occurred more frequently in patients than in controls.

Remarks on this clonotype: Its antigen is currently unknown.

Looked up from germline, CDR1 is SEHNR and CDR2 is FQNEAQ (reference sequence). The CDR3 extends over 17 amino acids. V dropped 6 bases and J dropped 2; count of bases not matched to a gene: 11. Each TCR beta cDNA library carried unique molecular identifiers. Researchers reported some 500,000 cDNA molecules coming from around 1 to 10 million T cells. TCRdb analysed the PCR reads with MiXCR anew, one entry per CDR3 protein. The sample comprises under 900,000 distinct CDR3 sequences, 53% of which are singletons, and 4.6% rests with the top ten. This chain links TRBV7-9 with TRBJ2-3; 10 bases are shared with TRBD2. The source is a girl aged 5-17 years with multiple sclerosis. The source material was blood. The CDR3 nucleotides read TGTGCCAGCAGACTAGGTAGGACTAGCGGTCCCACAGATACGCAGTATTTT. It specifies CASRLGRTSGPTDTQYF.